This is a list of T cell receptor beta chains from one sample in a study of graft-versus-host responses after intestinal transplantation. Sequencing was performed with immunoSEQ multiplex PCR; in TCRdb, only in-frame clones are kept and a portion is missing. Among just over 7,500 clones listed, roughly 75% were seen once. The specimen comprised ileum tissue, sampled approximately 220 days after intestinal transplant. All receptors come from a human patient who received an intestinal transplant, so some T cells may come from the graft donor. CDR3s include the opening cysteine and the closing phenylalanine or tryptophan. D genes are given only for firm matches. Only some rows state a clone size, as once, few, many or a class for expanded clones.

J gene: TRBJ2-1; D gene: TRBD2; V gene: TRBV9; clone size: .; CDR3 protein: CASTASGSNNEQFF
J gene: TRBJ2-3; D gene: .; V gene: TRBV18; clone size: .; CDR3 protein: CASSPAEVGDTQYF
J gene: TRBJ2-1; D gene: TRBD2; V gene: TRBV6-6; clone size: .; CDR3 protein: CASSYGGTSTNEQFF
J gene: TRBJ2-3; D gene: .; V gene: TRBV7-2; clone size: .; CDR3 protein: CASSLAASTDTQYF
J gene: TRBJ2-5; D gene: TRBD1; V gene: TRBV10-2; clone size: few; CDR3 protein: CASSWTGAAKETQYF
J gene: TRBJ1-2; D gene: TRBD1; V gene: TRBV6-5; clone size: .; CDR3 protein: CASSRDRVGYTF
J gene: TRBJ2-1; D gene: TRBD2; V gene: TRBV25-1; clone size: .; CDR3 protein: CASRSTAGAEQFF
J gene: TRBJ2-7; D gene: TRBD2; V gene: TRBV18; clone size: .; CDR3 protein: CASSQLAGGSYEQYF
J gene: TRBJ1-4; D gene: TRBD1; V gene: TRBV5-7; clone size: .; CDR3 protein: CASSARDRREKLFF
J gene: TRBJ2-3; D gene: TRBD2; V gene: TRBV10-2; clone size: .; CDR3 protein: CASWGLAGVADTQYF
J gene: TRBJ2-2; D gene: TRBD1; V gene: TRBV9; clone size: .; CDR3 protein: CASSRQGTGELFF
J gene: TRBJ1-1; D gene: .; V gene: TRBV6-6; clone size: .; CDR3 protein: CASRVGRGDTEAFF
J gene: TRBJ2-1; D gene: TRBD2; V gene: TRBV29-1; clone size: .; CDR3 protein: CSVVSGRVNEQFF
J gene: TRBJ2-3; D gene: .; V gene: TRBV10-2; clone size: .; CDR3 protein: CASRSGSTDTQYF
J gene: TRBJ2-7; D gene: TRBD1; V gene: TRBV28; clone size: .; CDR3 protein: CASTGTVKTYEQYF
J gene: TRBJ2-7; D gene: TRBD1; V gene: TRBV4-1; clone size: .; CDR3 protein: CASSQEQGAYTYEQYF